Sequencing of this T cell receptor beta chain was carried out in a study of Ad26.COV2.S vaccination and SARS-CoV-2 variants. For the study at large: Once, or twice with 56 days between doses, Ad26.COV2.S was given intramuscularly.

Here immunoSEQ multiplex PCR was the method, and the copy in TCRdb shows in-frame clones only, minus some. The data contain around 450,000 clones, 80% to 90% of them singletons. Germline V gene data show CDR1 as LNHDA and CDR2 as SQIVND (reference sequence). V shed 4 bases and J shed 5 bases, with 20 bases lying between them. This CDR3 has 16 amino acids. Treatment denoted: about 20 received Ad26.COV2.S at low or high dose, single or two shots; several received placebo; per-sample allocation not given. Following the first vaccine or placebo injection, samples were taken on day 63. The chain recombines TRBV19 with TRBJ1-1; D possibly corresponds to TRBD1 (6 bases). This TCR was sampled from a person aged 18-65 years who received the Ad26.COV2.S COVID-19 vaccine or a placebo. The starting material was peripheral blood, obtained in a trial of Ad26.COV2.S vaccine versus placebo. The CDR3 is CASSTRTDWRETEAFF. The DNA for the CDR3 is TGTGCCAGTAGTACCCGGACAGATTGGCGGGAGACTGAAGCTTTCTTT.